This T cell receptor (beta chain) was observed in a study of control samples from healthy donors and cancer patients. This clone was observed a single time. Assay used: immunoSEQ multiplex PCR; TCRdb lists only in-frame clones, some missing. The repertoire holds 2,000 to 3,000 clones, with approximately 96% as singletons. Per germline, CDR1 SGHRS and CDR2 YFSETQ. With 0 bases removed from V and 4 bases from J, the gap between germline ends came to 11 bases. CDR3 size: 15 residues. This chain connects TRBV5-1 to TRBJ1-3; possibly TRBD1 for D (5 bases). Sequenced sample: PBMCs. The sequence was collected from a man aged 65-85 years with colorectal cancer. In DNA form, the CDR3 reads TGCGCCAGCAGCTTGGATGGCGGGGACGGAAACACCATATATTTT. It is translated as CASSLDGGDGNTIYF.